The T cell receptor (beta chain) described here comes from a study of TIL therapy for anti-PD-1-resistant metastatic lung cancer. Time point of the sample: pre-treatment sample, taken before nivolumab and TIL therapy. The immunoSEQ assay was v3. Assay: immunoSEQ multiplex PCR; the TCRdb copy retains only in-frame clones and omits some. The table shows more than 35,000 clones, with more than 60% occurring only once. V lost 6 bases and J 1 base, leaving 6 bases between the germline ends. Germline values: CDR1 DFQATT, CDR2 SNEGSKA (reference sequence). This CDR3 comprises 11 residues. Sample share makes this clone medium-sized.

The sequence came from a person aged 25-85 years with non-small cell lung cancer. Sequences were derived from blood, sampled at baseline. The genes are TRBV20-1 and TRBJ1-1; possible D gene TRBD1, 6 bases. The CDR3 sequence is CSAGANTEAFF. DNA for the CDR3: TGCAGTGCGGGGGCGAACACTGAAGCTTTCTTT.